A single sample gave rise to the 23 T cell receptor beta chains below, sequenced in a study of cytomegalovirus exposure and HLA in healthy donors. Libraries were prepared by immunoSEQ multiplex PCR; TCRdb keeps only in-frame clonotypes and omits some of them. This repertoire shows about 84,000 clones, roughly 93% found once; its top ten account for approximately 2.2%. The sequenced sample was PBMCs. Receptors were obtained from a man aged 25-45 years in good health and CMV-seronegative.

This chain links TRBV6-1 with TRBJ1-1; no clear D gene. Germline V gives CDR1 MNHNS, CDR2 SASEGT. V gave up 8 bases and J gave up 5 bases, with 15 bases separating them. The CDR3 contains 13 residues. The CDR3 is CASQPRTGTEAFF. In DNA, the CDR3 is TGTGCCAGCCAGCCGCGGACTGGGACTGAAGCTTTCTTT.

This clone was observed once. V and J are TRBV6-1 and TRBJ2-5; tentative D call: TRBD1 (6 bases). V was cut by 4 bases and J by 5 bases, with 17 bases left in between. The CDR3 is 15 residues long. Germline V gene data show CDR1 as MNHNS and CDR2 as SASEGT. CDR3: CASSVKTGNLETQYF. The CDR3 coding sequence is TGTGCCAGCAGTGTGAAAACAGGGAACTTGGAGACCCAGTACTTC.

CDR3 nucleotides: TGTGCCTGGACGGGACAGCACTATGGCTACACCTTC. Protein sequence: CAWTGQHYGYTF. The V call is TRBV30, the J call TRBJ1-2; TRBD1 matches at 7 bases. V lost 4 bases, J lost 3 bases, and 2 bases stayed unmatched. CDR1 and CDR2 (germline): GTSNPN, SVGIG (reference sequence). This CDR3 is built from 12 residues. Full variable domain (missing parts from reference TRBV30 and TRBJ1-2): SQTIHQWPATLVQPVGSPLSLECTVEGTSNPNLYWYRQAAGRGLQLLFYSVGIGQISSEVPQNLSASRPQDRQFILSSKKLLLSDSGFYLCAWTGQHYGYTFGSGTRLTVV.

Notes on this clone: Other DNA sequences in this specimen translate into the identical CDR3. This chain connects TRBV7-2 to TRBJ1-1; unclear D gene. Between the trimmed V and J ends, which lost 1 base and 0 bases, there was a span of 9 bases. Germline V gene data show CDR1 as SGHTA and CDR2 as FQGNSA. The CDR3 is 15 residues long. CDR3: CASSLVGGMNTEAFF. CDR3 bases: TGTGCCAGCAGCTTAGTGGGAGGCATGAACACTGAAGCTTTCTTT.

The gene calls are TRBV13 and TRBJ2-3; D call uncertain. This CDR3 is built from 14 residues. Germline V gene data show CDR1 as PRHDT and CDR2 as FYEKMQ (reference sequence). V was trimmed by 5 bases and J by 4 bases, leaving 13 bases between them. The CDR3 is CASSDFPWPDTQYF. CDR3 nucleotides: TGTGCCAGCAGCGACTTCCCATGGCCAGATACGCAGTATTTT.

V usage is TRBV25-1 and J usage is TRBJ1-2; D may be TRBD1 (6 bases). CDR3 length: 17 residues. Germline lookup yields CDR1 MGHDK and CDR2 SYGVNS. The V gene lost 1 base and the J gene lost 5 bases, with 20 bases spanning the gap. The CDR3 nucleotides read TGTGCCAGCAGTGAATTCACCTCACAGGGATTAGGGTATGGCTACACCTTC. The encoded protein is CASSEFTSQGLGYGYTF.

This chain joins TRBV5-1 and TRBJ1-1; 10 bases map to TRBD1. Germline V lookup: CDR1 SGHRS, CDR2 YFSETQ. The CDR3 is made up of 15 amino acids. Unmatched junction bases numbered 6, after V lost 3 bases and J lost 4 bases. The CDR3, as DNA: TGCGCCAGCAGCTCGCCGGGACAGGGGAGCACTGAAGCTTTCTTT. Amino acids: CASSSPGQGSTEAFF.

CDR3 sequence reads: CASSSGQVDQPQHF. The CDR3 DNA follows: TGTGCCAGCAGCTCAGGACAGGTGGATCAGCCCCAGCATTTT. The chain recombines TRBV7-9 with TRBJ1-5, with 7 bases that match TRBD1. Germline loops: CDR1 SEHNR, CDR2 FQNEAQ (reference sequence). The CDR3 consists of 14 residues. V lost 4 bases, J lost 5 bases, and 5 bases stayed unmatched.

V is TRBV11-3 and J is TRBJ2-1; a possible D gene is TRBD1 (6 bases). The germline V gene encodes CDR1 SGHNT and CDR2 YENEEA. Trimming stripped 5 bases from V and 4 bases from J, with 12 bases between. The CDR3 sequence is 14 residues long. The CDR3 is CASSNRQDYNEQFF. The CDR3 nucleotides are TGTGCCAGCAGCAATAGACAGGATTACAATGAGCAGTTCTTC.

V is TRBV5-5 and J is TRBJ2-1; unclear D gene. With 0 bases removed from V and 4 bases from J, the gap between germline ends came to 17 bases. Germline CDR1 and CDR2: SGHKS and YYEKEE (reference sequence). The CDR3 totals 17 residues. The chain's CDR3 is CASSLAGDLSGYNEQFF. The CDR3 DNA is TGTGCCAGCAGCTTGGCCGGAGACCTCTCGGGTTACAATGAGCAGTTCTTC.

The chain combines TRBV10-1 with TRBJ2-1; D is possibly TRBD1 (6 bases). The ends were cut back, 3 bases at V and 6 bases at J, with 12 bases in the middle. The germline gives CDR1 WNHNN, CDR2 SYGVQD (reference sequence). The CDR3 has 14 amino acids. CDR3: CASSDSGVGNEQFF. The CDR3 nucleotides are TGCGCCAGCAGTGACTCAGGGGTCGGCAATGAGCAGTTCTTC.

CDR3 in amino acids: CASSSRQGDEAFF. The CDR3, as DNA: TGTGCCAGCAGCTCGAGACAGGGAGACGAAGCTTTCTTT. The chain couples TRBV7-6 to TRBJ1-1, with TRBD1 matching 7 bases. CDR1 and CDR2 from the germline V gene are SGHVS and FNYEAQ. There are 13 residues in the CDR3. V gave up 4 bases and J gave up 8 bases; unmatched junction bases: 7.

This chain links TRBV7-6 with TRBJ2-7; D gene ambiguous. Germline V gene lookup returns CDR1 SGHVS and CDR2 FNYEAQ. The CDR3 consists of 13 residues. V dropped 3 bases and J dropped 2 bases, with 8 bases sitting between them. The CDR3 here is CASSFGPPYEQYF. In nucleotides, the CDR3 is TGTGCCAGCAGCTTCGGTCCCCCCTACGAGCAGTACTTC.

The chain links TRBV5-1 to TRBJ1-2, with unresolved D. The germline V gene encodes CDR1 SGHRS and CDR2 YFSETQ. The CDR3 spans 15 residues. Trimming removed 4 bases at V and 0 bases at J, with 13 bases between. Here the CDR3 DNA reads TGCGCCAGCAGCCCCCCAGGAACCTCTAACTATGGCTACACCTTC. Amino acids: CASSPPGTSNYGYTF.

This clone has a handful of counts. This sequence joins TRBV5-4 and TRBJ2-7; 8 bases fit TRBD1. The germline gives CDR1 SGHNT, CDR2 YYREEE (reference sequence). This CDR3 comprises 19 residues. The ends lost 2 bases at V and 0 bases at J; junction bases unmatched: 16. Here the CDR3 DNA reads TGTGCCAGCAGCTTACCGCCCTCCCCCACTGGACAGGGCTCCTACGAGCAGTACTTC. Amino acids: CASSLPPSPTGQGSYEQYF.

This clone has only one observation. This chain connects TRBV15 to TRBJ2-5; D is undetermined. Germline V gene lookup returns CDR1 LNHNV and CDR2 YYDKDF (reference sequence). V was shortened by 5 bases and J by 2 bases, with 6 bases between the two germline ends. The CDR3 runs to 12 residues. The CDR3 spells CATSPGQETQYF. Here the CDR3 DNA reads TGTGCCACCAGCCCAGGACAAGAGACCCAGTACTTC.

The CDR3 spells CASSSGLAGGDTQYF. The CDR3 DNA reads as TGTGCCAGCAGCTCGGGACTAGCGGGGGGTGATACGCAGTATTTT. The rearrangement uses TRBV5-8 and TRBJ2-3; 15 bases are a match to TRBD2. V shed 3 bases and J 6 bases; nucleotides not matched to a gene: 2. The CDR3 consists of 15 residues. CDR1 and CDR2 (germline): SGHTS, YDEGEE.

The V and J genes are TRBV30 and TRBJ1-1; D gene uncertain. This CDR3 is 14 amino acids long. V was clipped by 3 bases and J by 5 bases, with 16 bases between them. From germline, CDR1 is GTSNPN and CDR2 SVGIG (reference sequence). DNA for the CDR3: TGTGCCTGGAGGGCCCCGGGTACTCATACTGAAGCTTTCTTT. Its protein product is CAWRAPGTHTEAFF.

The chain is built from TRBV11-2 and TRBJ2-3; possibly TRBD2 for D (5 bases). CDR3 length: 15 residues. Trimming left V 1 base short and J 9 bases short, with 17 bases between. Germline CDR1 and CDR2: SGHAT and FQNNGV. The CDR3 reads CASSLGWQTRETQYF. DNA of the CDR3: TGTGCCAGCAGCTTAGGGTGGCAAACGAGGGAGACGCAGTATTTT.

The chain couples TRBV28 to TRBJ1-2; tentatively, D is TRBD1 (5 bases). V was clipped by 2 bases and J by 6 bases, with 13 bases between them. CDR1 MDHEN and CDR2 SYDVKM come from the germline V gene. The CDR3 loop spans 14 amino acids. The chain's CDR3 is CASSLVTELHGYTF. DNA for the CDR3: TGTGCCAGCAGTTTAGTGACAGAGTTACATGGCTACACCTTC.

The chain employs TRBV6-1 and TRBJ1-1; D is possibly TRBD1 (5 bases). Germline V gene lookup returns CDR1 MNHNS and CDR2 SASEGT. This CDR3 has 13 residues. Trimming shortened V by 6 bases and J by 7 bases, and 15 bases separated the two germline ends. CDR3 nucleotide sequence: TGTGCCAGCAGCCCAGGGCGGGGAATTGAAGCTTTCTTT. Its protein product is CASSPGRGIEAFF.

The chain joins TRBV15 to TRBJ2-7; D gene ambiguous. From germline, CDR1 is LNHNV and CDR2 YYDKDF (reference sequence). V lost 0 bases and J 3 bases, leaving 12 bases between the germline ends. CDR3 length: 15 amino acids. CDR3 bases: TGTGCCACCAGCAGAGAGAGCCACGATATCTACGAGCAGTACTTC. This sequence encodes CATSRESHDIYEQYF.

This clone was detected once. This sequence joins TRBV19 and TRBJ2-4; no clear D. Germline V gives CDR1 LNHDA, CDR2 SQIVND (reference sequence). Deletions cut 6 bases from V and 6 bases from J, with 15 bases between. The length of the CDR3 is 14 residues. Here the CDR3 DNA reads TGTGCCAGTAGCATGAGTCTAGAGTCAAACATTCAGTACTTC. Amino acids: CASSMSLESNIQYF.